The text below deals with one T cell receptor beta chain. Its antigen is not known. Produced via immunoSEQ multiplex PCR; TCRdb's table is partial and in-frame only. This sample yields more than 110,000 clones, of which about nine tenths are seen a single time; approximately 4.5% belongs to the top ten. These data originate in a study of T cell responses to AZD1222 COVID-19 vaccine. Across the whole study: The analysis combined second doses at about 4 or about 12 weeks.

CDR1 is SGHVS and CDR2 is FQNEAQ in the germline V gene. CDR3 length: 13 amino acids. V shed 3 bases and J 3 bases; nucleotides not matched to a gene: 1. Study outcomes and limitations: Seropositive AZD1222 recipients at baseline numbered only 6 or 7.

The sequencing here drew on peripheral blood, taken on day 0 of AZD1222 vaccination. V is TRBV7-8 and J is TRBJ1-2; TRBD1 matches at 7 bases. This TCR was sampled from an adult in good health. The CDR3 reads CASSLGQYYGYTF. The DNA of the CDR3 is TGTGCCAGCAGCTTGGGACAGTACTATGGCTACACCTTC. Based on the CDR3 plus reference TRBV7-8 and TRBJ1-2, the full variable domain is GAGVSQSPRYKVAKRGQDVALRCDPISGHVSLFWYQQALGQGPEFLTYFQNEAQLDKSGLPSDRFFAERPEGSVSTLKIQRTQQEDSAVYLCASSLGQYYGYTFGSGTRLTVV.